The source of this T cell receptor beta chain is a study of monozygotic twins with inflammatory bowel disease. A note on this clonotype: Its antigen is as yet unknown.

This CDR3 is 15 amino acids long. Germline CDR1 SGDLS, CDR2 YYNGEE. TCRdb reanalyzed the 5' RACE reads and collapses them to one entry per CDR3 protein, without DNA. The table gives about 160,000 distinct CDR3 sequences; the top ten clones make up under 3.5% of it. General study points: On the inverse Simpson index, IBD patients scored lower for TCRbeta diversity than healthy co-twins.

Every single donor had a 2.5 ml blood sample drawn. Skipping T cell sorting, the study isolated total RNA directly from whole blood. This sequence originates from a human donor with ulcerative colitis or Crohn's disease, or a healthy co-twin of an affected twin (not recorded which). Material: blood. The J gene is TRBJ2-7, the V gene TRBV9; the D gene TCRdb calls, TRBD1, cannot be checked with no DNA. The CDR3 sequence is CASSVGGQGVYEQYF.